This paragraph reports one TCR beta chain. This clone's antigen is unknown. No base-level quality is on record; no much larger clone is a single base apart. The CDR1 and CDR2 encoded by the germline V gene (reference sequence) are LNHNV and YYDKDF. Trimming costs V 0 bases and J 2 bases, and their ends lie 11 bases apart. The CDR3 numbers 16 residues from cysteine through phenylalanine. CDR3 DNA only is kept here, 48 bases in frame from base 1. The data were taken from a study of CD8 T cells in Susac syndrome (dated by TCRdb to between 2018 and 2021). For context, the study as a whole: Whether CD8+ T cell activation and differentiation in Susac syndrome was antigen driven was tested using repertoire sequencing.

RNA was extracted using the RNeasy kit, and roughly 0.45 to 1 microgram was reverse transcribed with random hexamers. TCR beta CDR3 regions were amplified with the immunoSEQ multiplex PCR assay covering 54 Vbeta and 13 Jbeta segments. PCR amplification bias was corrected using a synthetic template baseline for primer optimization and computational correction. Per the authors' processing: Reads were annotated to V, D and J genes per IMGT and analyzed with immunoSEQ Analyzer, keeping only productive sequences. Clonality was calculated as one minus the Shannon entropy normalized by log2 of the number of productive unique sequences. For each patient and control, public and private clones were evaluated within the 100 most prevalent clones. A clone was defined as Susac-specific if it was absent from the healthy and MS cohorts, from some 1,100 published viral clones and from other ImmuneACCESS disease sequences. The public reads were reanalyzed by TCRdb: fastp trimming at Q25, MiXCR alignment, in-frame beta chains only. Each entry merges the rows of one CDR3 protein and shows their most common DNA and genes. TCRdb assigned the V and J calls; the authors' analysis was not used. Present in this sample are roughly 190,000 distinct CDR3 sequences, approximately 94% of which were seen just once. Jointly, the top ten make up around 0.11% of the sample.

Peripheral blood CD8+ and CD4+ T cells from healthy donors, Susac syndrome patients and multiple sclerosis patients were profiled by high-throughput TCR beta sequencing. Healthy donors were included as age- and sex-matched controls. Bulk CD8+ and CD4+ T cells were purified by magnetic negative isolation, while CD8+ TEMRA cells were enriched using FACS. Blood was collected in EDTA tubes and processed within 24 hours, with PBMCs isolated through density gradient centrifugation. PBMCs intended for TCR sequencing were cryopreserved in liquid nitrogen and thawed later in a water bath at 37 degrees C. The sorted or isolated CD4+, CD8+ and CD8+ TEMRA cells had a purity of 90% or higher. Broad study findings and their caveats: The number of individuals in the TCR sequencing and HLA analysis was acknowledged as relatively small.

Sequencing was performed on CD4+ T cells from PBMCs. This sequence was found in a human donor in good health. This receptor chain uses TRBV15 and TRBJ2-1; the D gene cannot be resolved reliably. The CDR3 protein is CATSRDGSEPYNEQFF. The DNA sequence reads TGTGCCACCAGCAGAGATGGCAGCGAACCCTACAATGAGCAGTTCTTC.